A single sample gave rise to the 6 T cell receptor beta chains below, sequenced in a study of OX40 agonist ivuxolimab in advanced cancers. Sequenced by immunoSEQ multiplex PCR; TCRdb stores in-frame clones only, minus some. The table has some 17,000 clones, more than 85% seen once. Sequenced material: CD4+ or CD8+ T cells sorted from blood, taken in a trial of the OX40 agonist ivuxolimab. The origin of the receptors is an adult with an advanced solid tumor such as melanoma, head and neck, liver or kidney cancer.

For this clone: The sample carries other DNA sequences with the same CDR3. CDR3 loop: CASSITGSYEQYF. In DNA form, the CDR3 reads TGTGCCAGTAGTATTACAGGGAGCTACGAGCAGTACTTC. The chain has TRBV19 and TRBJ2-7, with D possibly being TRBD1 (6 bases). CDR3 size: 13 residues. The germline V gene has CDR1 LNHDA and CDR2 SQIVND (reference sequence). The V and J ends lost 3 bases and 3 bases respectively, with 9 bases between them. The whole variable domain, filled in from reference TRBV19 and TRBJ2-7, reads DGGITQSPKYLFRKEGQNVTLSCEQNLNHDAMYWYRQDPGQGLRLIYYSQIVNDFQKGDIAEGYSVSREKKESFPLTVTSAQKNPTAFYLCASSITGSYEQYFGPGTRLTVT.

The rearrangement uses TRBV5-4 and TRBJ2-2; 7 bases are shared with TRBD2. CDR3 length: 17 residues. The germline CDR1 and CDR2 sequences are SGHNT and YYREEE (reference sequence). V shed 3 bases, J shed 7 bases, and the junction held 15 bases outside the gene matches. This chain's CDR3 is CASSSRLSREVIGELFF. In nucleotides, the CDR3 is TGTGCCAGCAGCTCCCGTTTAAGCCGGGAGGTAATCGGGGAGCTGTTTTTT.

V gene TRBV13 combines with J gene TRBJ2-1; no definite D call. The CDR3 totals 14 residues. Germline CDR1 PRHDT, CDR2 FYEKMQ (reference sequence). With 7 bases removed from V and 3 bases from J, the gap between germline ends came to 13 bases. This chain's CDR3 is CASTDPKNYNEQFF. The CDR3 DNA reads TGTGCCAGCACCGACCCAAAAAACTACAATGAGCAGTTCTTC.

The genes are TRBV2 and TRBJ2-7; 11 positions match TRBD2. Germline V gene sequence: CDR1 SNHLY, CDR2 FYNNEI. The trim removed 6 bases at V and 7 bases at J, leaving 8 bases unmatched. The CDR3 loop spans 14 amino acids. CDR3 bases: TGTGCCAGCAGGAGAGGGCTAGCGGGAGGAGAGCAGTACTTC. Its protein product is CASRRGLAGGEQYF.

The rearrangement joins TRBV28 to TRBJ2-7; D is ambiguous. Per the germline V gene, CDR1 is MDHEN and CDR2 is SYDVKM. The CDR3 is 13 amino acids. Trimming pared 6 bases from V and 0 bases from J, leaving 9 bases between. CDR3 amino acids: CASRLAASYEQYF. CDR3 nucleotide sequence: TGTGCCAGCAGATTGGCGGCCTCCTACGAGCAGTACTTC.

The rearrangement joins TRBV28 to TRBJ2-7; weak D call: TRBD1 (5 bases). V dropped 4 bases and J dropped 0 bases, with 25 bases sitting between them. Germline CDR1 reads MDHEN; CDR2 reads SYDVKM. CDR3 length: 19 residues. The CDR3 region is CASSSGPRSVTVSSYEQYF. The DNA for the CDR3 is TGTGCCAGCAGTTCCGGCCCACGGTCCGTGACAGTGAGCTCCTACGAGCAGTACTTC.